The 3 T cell receptor beta chains below all came from one sample that was sequenced in a study of cytomegalovirus exposure and HLA in healthy donors. TCRdb's copy holds only in-frame clones and misses some; the assay was immunoSEQ multiplex PCR. The sample lists some 290,000 clones, 70% to 90% seen once, with roughly 0.96% in the top ten. Sequenced material: PBMCs. The receptors shown here come from a young man in good health and CMV-seronegative.

About this clone: Other DNA variants within this sample encode the same CDR3. The chain combines TRBV6-6 with TRBJ1-1; D remains unclear. CDR3 length equals 12 residues. In germline, CDR1 is MNHNY, CDR2 SVGAGI (reference sequence). Deletions cut 6 bases from V and 0 bases from J, with 5 bases between. In nucleotides, the CDR3 is TGTGCCAGCAGCCCAATGAACACTGAAGCTTTCTTT. Translating gives CASSPMNTEAFF.

This chain connects TRBV9 to TRBJ2-7; TRBD1 matches 8 bases. There are 17 residues in the CDR3. Germline assignment: CDR1 SGDLS and CDR2 YYNGEE. V lost 4 bases, J lost 0 bases, and 12 bases stayed unmatched. The DNA for the CDR3 is TGTGCCAGCAGCCCCCGAGGTCGGACAGGGTTCTCCTACGAGCAGTACTTC. Protein sequence: CASSPRGRTGFSYEQYF.

Written as DNA, the CDR3 is TGTGCCACCAGCAGAGAGACCACAGGGAGAAATTCACCCCTCCACTTT. Amino acid sequence: CATSRETTGRNSPLHF. This chain links TRBV15 with TRBJ1-6, with D maybe TRBD1 (6 bases). Germline V CDR1 and CDR2: LNHNV, YYDKDF (reference sequence). The CDR3 length is 16 residues. V was pared by 0 bases and J by 7 bases, with 13 bases between. The whole variable domain, remainder taken from reference TRBV15 and TRBJ1-6, is DAMVIQNPRYQVTQFGKPVTLSCSQTLNHNVMYWYQQKSSQAPKLLFHYYDKDFNNEADTPDNFQSRRPNTSFCFLDIRSPGLGDTAMYLCATSRETTGRNSPLHFGNGTRLTVT.